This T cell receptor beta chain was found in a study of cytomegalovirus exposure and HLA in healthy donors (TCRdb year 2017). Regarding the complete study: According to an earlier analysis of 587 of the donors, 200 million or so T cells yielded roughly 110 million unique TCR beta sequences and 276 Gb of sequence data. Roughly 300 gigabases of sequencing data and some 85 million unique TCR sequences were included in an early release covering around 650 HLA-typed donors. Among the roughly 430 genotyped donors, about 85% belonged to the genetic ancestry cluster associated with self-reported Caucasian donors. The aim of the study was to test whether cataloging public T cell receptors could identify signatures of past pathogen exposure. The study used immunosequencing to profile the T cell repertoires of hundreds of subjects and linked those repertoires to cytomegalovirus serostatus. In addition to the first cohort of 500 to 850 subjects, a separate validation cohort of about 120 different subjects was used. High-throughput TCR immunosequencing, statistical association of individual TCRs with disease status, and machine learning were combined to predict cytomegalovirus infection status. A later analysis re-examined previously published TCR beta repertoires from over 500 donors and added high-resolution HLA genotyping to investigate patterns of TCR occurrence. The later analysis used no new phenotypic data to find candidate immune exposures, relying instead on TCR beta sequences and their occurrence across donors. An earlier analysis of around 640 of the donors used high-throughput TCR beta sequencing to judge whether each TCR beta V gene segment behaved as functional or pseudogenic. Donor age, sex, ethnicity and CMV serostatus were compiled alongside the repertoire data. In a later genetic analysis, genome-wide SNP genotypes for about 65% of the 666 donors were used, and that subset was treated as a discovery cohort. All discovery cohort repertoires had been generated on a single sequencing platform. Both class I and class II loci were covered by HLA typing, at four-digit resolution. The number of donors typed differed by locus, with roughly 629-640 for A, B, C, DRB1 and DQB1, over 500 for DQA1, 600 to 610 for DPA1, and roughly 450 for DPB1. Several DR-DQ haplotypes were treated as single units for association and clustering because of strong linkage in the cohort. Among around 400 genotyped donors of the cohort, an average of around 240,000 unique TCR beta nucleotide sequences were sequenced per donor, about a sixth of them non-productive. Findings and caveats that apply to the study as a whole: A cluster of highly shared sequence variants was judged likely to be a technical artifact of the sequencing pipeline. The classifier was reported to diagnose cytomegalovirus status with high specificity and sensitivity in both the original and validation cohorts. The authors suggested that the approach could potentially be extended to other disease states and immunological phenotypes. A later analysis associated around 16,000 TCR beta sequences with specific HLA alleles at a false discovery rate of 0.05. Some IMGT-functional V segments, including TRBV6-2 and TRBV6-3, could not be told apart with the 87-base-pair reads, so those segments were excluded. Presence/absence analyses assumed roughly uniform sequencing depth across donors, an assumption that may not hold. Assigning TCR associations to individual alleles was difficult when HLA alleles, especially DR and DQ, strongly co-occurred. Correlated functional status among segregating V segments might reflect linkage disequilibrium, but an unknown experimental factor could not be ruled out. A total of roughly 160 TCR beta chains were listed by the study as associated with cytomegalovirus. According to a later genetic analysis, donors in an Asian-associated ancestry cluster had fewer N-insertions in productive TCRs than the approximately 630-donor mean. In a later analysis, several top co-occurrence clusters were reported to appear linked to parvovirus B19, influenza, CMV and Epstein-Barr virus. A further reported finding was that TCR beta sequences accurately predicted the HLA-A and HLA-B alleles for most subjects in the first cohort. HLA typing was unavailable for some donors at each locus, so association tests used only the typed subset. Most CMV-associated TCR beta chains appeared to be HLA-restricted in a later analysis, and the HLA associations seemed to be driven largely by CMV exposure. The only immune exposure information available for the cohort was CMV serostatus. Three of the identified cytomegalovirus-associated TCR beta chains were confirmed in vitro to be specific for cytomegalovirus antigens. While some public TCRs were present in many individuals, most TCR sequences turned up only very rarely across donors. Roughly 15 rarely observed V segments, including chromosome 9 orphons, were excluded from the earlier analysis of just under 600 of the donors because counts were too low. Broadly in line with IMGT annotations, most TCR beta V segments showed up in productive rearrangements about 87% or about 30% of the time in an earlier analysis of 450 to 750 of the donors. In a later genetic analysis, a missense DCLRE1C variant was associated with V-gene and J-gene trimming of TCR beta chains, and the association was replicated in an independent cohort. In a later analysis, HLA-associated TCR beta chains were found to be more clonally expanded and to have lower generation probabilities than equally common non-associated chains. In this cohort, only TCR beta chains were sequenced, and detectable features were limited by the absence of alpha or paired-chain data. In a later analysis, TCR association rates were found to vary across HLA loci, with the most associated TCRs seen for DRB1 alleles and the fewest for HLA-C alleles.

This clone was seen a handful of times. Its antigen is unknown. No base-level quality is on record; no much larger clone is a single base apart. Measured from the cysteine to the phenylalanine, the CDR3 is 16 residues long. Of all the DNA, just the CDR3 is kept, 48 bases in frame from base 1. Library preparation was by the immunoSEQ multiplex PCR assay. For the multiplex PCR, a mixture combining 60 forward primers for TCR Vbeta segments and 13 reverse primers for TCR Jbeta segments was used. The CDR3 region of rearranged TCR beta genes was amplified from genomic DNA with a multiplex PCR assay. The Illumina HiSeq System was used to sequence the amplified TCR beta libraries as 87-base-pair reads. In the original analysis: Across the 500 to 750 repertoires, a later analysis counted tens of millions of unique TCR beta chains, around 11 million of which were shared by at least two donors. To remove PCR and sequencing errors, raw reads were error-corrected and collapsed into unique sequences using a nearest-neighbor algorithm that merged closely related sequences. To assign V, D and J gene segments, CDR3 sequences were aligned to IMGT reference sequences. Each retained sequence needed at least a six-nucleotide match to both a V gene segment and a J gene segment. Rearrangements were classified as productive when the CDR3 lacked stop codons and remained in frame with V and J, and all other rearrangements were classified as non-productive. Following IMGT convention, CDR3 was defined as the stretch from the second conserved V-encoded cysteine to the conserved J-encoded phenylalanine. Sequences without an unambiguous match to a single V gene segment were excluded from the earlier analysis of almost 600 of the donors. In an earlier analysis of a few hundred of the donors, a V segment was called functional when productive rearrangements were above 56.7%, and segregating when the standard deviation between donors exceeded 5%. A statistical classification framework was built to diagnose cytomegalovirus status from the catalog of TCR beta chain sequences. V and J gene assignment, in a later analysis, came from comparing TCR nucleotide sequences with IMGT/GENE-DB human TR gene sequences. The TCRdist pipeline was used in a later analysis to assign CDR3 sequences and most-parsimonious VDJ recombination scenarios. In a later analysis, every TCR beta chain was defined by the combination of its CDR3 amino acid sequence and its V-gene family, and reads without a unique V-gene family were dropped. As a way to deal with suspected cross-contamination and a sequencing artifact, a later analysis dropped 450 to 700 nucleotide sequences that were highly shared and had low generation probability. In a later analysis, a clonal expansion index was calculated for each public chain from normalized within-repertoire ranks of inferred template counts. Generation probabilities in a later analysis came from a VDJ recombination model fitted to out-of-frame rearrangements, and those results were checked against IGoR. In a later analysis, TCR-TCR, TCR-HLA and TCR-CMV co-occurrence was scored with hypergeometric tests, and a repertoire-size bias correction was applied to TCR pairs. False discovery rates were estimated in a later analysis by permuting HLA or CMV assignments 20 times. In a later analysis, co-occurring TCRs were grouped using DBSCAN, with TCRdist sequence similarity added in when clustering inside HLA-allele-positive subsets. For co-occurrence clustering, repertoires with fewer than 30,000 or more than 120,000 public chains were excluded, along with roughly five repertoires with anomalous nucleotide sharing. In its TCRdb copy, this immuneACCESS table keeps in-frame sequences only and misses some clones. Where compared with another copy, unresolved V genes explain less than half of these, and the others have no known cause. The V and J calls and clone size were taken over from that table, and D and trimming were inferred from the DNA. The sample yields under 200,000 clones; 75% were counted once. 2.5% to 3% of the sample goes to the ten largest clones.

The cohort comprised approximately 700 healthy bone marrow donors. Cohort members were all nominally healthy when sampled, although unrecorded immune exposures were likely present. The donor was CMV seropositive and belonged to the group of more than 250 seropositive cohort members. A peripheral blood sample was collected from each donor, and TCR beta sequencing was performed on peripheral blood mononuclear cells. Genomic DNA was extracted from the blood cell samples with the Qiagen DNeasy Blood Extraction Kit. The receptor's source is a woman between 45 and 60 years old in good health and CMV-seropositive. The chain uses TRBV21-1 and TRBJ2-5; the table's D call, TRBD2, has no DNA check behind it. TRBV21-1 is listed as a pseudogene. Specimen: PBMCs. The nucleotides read TGTGCCAGCAGCAGAGATAATAGCGGGGACCAAGAGACCCAGTACTTC. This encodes CASSRDNSGDQETQYF.